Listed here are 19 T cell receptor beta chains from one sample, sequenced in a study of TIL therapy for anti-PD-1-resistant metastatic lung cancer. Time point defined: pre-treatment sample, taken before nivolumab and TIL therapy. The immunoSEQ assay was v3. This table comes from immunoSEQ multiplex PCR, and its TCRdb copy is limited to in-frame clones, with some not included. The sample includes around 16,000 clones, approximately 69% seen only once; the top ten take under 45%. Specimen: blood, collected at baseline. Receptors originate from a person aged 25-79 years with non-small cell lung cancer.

In DNA form, the CDR3 reads TGTGCCAGCAGTTCGGGGACAGTTCCCTACAATGAGCAGTTCTTC. As protein: CASSSGTVPYNEQFF. V and J are TRBV2 and TRBJ2-1; 7 bases map to TRBD1. The V gene end was trimmed by 5 bases and the J gene end by 2 bases; junction bases not matched to a gene: 6. Germline values: CDR1 SNHLY, CDR2 FYNNEI. The CDR3 has 15 residues. Variable domain in full (rest from reference TRBV2 and TRBJ2-1): EPEVTQTPSHQVTQMGQEVILRCVPISNHLYFYWYRQILGQKVEFLVSFYNNEISEKSEIFDDQFSVERPDGSNFTLKIRSTKLEDSAMYFCASSSGTVPYNEQFFGPGTRLTVL.

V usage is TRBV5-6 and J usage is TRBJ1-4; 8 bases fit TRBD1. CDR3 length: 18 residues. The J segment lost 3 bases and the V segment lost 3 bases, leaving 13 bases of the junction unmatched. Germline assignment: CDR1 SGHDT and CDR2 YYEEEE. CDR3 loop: CASSSTIQGALPNEKLFF. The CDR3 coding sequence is TGTGCCAGCAGCTCGACAATTCAGGGGGCGCTCCCTAATGAAAAACTGTTTTTT.

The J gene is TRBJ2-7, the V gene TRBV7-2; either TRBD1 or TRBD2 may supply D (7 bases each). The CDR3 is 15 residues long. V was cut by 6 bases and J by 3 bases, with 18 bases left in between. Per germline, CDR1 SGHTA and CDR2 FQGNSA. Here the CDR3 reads CASSREAGQYYEQYF. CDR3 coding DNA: TGTGCCAGCAGTCGCGAAGCGGGACAGTACTACGAGCAGTACTTC. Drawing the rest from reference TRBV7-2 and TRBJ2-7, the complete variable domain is GAGVSQSPSNKVTEKGKDVELRCDPISGHTALYWYRQSLGQGLEFLIYFQGNSAPDKSGLPSDRFSAERTGGSVSTLTIQRTQQEDSAVYLCASSREAGQYYEQYFGPGTRLTVT.

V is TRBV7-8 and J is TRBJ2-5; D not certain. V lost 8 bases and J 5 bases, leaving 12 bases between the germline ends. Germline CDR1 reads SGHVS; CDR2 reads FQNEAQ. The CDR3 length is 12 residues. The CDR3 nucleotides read TGTGCCAGCGGTCGTGGATGGGAGACCCAGTACTTC. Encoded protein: CASGRGWETQYF.

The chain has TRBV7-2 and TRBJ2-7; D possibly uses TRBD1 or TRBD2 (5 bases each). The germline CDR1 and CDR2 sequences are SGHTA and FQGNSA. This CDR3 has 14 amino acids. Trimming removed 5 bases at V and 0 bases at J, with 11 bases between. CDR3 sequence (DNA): TGTGCCAGCAGCCGGGGCCCTAGCTCCTACGAGCAGTACTTC. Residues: CASSRGPSSYEQYF.

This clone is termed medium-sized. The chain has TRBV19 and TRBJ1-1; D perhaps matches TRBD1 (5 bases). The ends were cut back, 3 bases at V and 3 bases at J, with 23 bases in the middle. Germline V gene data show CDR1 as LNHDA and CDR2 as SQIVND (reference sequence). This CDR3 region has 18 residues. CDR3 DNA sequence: TGTGCCAGTAGTATGAGGTTGGTCTCAGGGAGTGATGACACTGAAGCTTTCTTT. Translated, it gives CASSMRLVSGSDDTEAFF.

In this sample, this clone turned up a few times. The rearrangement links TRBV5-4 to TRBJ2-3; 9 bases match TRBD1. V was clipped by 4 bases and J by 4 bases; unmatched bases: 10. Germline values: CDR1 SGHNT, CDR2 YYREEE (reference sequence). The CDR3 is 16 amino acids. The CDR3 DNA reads TGTGCCAGCAGCGTGAGCCAGGGACAGGGAGCAGATACGCAGTATTTT. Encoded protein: CASSVSQGQGADTQYF.

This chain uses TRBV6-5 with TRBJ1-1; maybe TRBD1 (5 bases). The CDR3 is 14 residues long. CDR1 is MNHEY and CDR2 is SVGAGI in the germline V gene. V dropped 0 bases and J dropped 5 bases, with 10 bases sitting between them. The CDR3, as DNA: TGTGCCAGCAGTTACTCGACGGGACGAACTGAAGCTTTCTTT. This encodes CASSYSTGRTEAFF.

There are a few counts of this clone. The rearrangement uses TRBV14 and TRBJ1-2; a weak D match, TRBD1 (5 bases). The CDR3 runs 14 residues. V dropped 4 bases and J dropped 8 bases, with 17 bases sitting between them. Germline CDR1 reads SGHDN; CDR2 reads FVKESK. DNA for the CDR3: TGTGCCAGCAGCCTTCGGGCGGGACGAGAGGGCTACACCTTC. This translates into CASSLRAGREGYTF.

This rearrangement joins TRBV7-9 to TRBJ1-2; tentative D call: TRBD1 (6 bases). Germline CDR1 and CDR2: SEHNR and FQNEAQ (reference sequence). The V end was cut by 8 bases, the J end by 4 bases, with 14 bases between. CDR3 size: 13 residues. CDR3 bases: TGTGCCAGCGACACGGGGGGCGGCTATGGCTACACCTTC. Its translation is CASDTGGGYGYTF.

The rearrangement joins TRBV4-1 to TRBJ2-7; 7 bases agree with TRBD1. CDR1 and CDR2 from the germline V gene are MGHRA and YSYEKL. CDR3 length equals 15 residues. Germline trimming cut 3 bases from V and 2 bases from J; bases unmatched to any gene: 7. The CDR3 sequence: CASSQGQLLPYEQYF. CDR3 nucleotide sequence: TGCGCCAGCAGCCAGGGACAGCTTCTTCCCTACGAGCAGTACTTC.

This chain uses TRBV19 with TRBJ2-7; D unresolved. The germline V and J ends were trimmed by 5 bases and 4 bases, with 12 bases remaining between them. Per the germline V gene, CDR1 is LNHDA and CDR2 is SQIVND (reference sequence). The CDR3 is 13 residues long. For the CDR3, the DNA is TGTGCCAGTAGTCTAGGGTATTTTTACGAGCAGTACTTC. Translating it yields CASSLGYFYEQYF.

The CDR3, as DNA: TGTGCCTGGAGTACCCGGACAGGGGGCTCCTACGAGCAGTACTTC. This translates into CAWSTRTGGSYEQYF. The V and J genes are TRBV30 and TRBJ2-7, with 10 nucleotides matching TRBD1. Germline V CDR1 and CDR2: GTSNPN, SVGIG (reference sequence). The V and J ends lost 2 bases and 0 bases, in that order; junction bases with no gene match: 4. The length of the CDR3 is 15 residues.

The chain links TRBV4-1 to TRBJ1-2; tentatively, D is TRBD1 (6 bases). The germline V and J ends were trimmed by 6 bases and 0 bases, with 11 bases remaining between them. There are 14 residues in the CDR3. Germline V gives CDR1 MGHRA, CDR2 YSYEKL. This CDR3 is CASRPGQTNYGYTF. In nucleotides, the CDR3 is TGCGCCAGCAGACCTGGACAGACTAACTATGGCTACACCTTC.

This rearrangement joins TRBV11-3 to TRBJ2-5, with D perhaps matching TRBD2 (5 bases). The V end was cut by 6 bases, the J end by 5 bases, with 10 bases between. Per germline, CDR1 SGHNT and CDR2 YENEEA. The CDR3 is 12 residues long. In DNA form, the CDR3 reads TGTGCCAGCAGGCTGGGCGGGGAGACCCAGTACTTC. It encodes CASRLGGETQYF.

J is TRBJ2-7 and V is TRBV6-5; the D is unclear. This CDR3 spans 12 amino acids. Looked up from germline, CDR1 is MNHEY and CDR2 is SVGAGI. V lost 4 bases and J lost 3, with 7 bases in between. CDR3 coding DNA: TGTGCCAGCAGTTCCCAAGGCTACGAGCAGTACTTC. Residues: CASSSQGYEQYF.

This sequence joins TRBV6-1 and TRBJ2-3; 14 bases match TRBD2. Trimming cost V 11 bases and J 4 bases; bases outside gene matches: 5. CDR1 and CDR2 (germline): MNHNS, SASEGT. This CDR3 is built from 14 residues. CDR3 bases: TGTGCCTACGGACTAGCGGGGGGACCAGATACGCAGTATTTT. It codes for CAYGLAGGPDTQYF.

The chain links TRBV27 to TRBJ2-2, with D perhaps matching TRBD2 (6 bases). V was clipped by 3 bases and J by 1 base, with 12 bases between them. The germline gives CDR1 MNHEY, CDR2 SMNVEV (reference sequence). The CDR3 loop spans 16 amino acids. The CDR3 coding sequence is TGTGCCAGCAGTTTCTGGGACTCAAGGAACACCGGGGAGCTGTTTTTT. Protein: CASSFWDSRNTGELFF.

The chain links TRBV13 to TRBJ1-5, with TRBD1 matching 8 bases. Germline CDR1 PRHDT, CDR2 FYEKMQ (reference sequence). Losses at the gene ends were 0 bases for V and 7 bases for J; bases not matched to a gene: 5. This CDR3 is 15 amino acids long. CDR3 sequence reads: CASSLGGQGPQPQHF. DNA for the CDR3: TGTGCCAGCAGCTTAGGTGGACAGGGCCCCCAGCCCCAGCATTTT.